This T cell receptor (beta chain) was sequenced for a study of CD4 and CD8 cells across lung adenocarcinoma regions. MiXCR, run by TCRdb on the PCR reads, gives a single entry per CDR3 protein. The sample lists about 25,000 distinct CDR3 sequences, about half seen once, with approximately 48% in the top ten. Germline V gene sequence: CDR1 SGDLS, CDR2 YYNGEE. The CDR3 consists of 13 residues. The material sequenced was CD8+ T cells from the center of a lung tumor. The chain is built from TRBV9 and TRBJ2-1, with D perhaps assigned TRBD1 or TRBD2 (6 bases each). TRBJ2-7 matches the DNA end more closely, so the J call is doubtful. This receptor was taken from a male donor with lung adenocarcinoma. The CD4 and CD8 labels of this study may be unreliable. In DNA form, the CDR3 reads TGTGCCAGCTCAACGGGGGCCACCTACGAGCAGTACTTC. Amino acids: CASSTGATYEQYF.